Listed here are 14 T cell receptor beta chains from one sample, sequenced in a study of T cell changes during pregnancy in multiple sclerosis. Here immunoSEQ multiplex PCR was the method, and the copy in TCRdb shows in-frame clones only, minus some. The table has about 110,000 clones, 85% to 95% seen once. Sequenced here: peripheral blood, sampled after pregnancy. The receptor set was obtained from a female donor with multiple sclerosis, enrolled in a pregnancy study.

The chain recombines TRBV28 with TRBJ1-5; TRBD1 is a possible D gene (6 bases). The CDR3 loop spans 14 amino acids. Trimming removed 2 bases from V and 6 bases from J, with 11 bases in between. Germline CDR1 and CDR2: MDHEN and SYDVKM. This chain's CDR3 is CASSLEGGSQPQHF. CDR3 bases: TGTGCCAGCAGTTTAGAGGGGGGGAGTCAGCCCCAGCATTTT.

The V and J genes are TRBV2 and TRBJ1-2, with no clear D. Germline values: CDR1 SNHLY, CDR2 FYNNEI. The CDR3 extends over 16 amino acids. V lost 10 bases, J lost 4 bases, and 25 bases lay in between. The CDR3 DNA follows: TGTGCCACCCTCCCGGGTCCGACGGGGAGCGGCTATGGCTACACCTTC. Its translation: CATLPGPTGSGYGYTF.

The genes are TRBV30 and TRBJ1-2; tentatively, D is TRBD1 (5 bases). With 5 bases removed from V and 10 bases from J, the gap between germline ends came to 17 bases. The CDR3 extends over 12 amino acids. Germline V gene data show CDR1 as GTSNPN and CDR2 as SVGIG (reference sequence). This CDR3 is CAWAGQGSDYTF. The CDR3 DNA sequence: TGTGCCTGGGCCGGGCAGGGTTCGGACTACACCTTC.

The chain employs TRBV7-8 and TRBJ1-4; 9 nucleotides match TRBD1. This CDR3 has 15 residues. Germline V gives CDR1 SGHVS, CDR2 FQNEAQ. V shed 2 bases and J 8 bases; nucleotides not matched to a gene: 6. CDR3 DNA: TGTGCCAGCAGCTTATATGGGACAGGGCGCGAAAAACTGTTTTTT. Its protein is CASSLYGTGREKLFF.

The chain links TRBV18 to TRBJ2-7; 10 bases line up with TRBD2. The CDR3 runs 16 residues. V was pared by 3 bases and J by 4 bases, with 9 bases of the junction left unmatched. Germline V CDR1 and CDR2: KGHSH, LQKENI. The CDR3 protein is CASSPLPSGSQYEQYF. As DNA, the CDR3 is TGTGCCAGCTCACCGCTCCCTAGCGGGAGCCAATACGAGCAGTACTTC.

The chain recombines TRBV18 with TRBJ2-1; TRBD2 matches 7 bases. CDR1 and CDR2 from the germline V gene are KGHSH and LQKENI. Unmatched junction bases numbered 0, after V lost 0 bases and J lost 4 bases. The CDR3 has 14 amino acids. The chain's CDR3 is CASSPPGLYNEQFF. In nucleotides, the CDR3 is TGTGCCAGCTCACCACCGGGACTATACAATGAGCAGTTCTTC.

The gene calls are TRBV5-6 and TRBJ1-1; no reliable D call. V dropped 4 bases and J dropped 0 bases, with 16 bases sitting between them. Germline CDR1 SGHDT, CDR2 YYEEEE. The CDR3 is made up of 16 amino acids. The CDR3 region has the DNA TGTGCCAGCAGCCCCGCCGGCAGGCTCATGAACACTGAAGCTTTCTTT. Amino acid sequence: CASSPAGRLMNTEAFF.

The CDR3 region is CASRGAGGAGNTEAFF. CDR3 bases: TGCGCCAGCAGGGGTGCGGGGGGCGCCGGGAACACTGAAGCTTTCTTT. The chain is built from TRBV5-1 and TRBJ1-1, with D possibly TRBD1 on 6 matching bases. Trimming stripped 5 bases from V and 1 base from J, with 18 bases between. This CDR3 has 16 residues. The V gene's germline CDR1 is SGHRS and CDR2 YFSETQ.

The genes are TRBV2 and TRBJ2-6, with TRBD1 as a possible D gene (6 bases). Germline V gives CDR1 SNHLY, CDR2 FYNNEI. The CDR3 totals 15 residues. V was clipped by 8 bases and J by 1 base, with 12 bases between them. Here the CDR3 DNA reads TGTGCCAGCGTCCTGCAGGGGTCTGGGGCCAACGTCCTGACTTTC. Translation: CASVLQGSGANVLTF. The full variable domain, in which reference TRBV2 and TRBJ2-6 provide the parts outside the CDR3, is EPEVTQTPSHQVTQMGQEVILRCVPISNHLYFYWYRQILGQKVEFLVSFYNNEISEKSEIFDDQFSVERPDGSNFTLKIRSTKLEDSAMYFCASVLQGSGANVLTFGAGSRLTVL.

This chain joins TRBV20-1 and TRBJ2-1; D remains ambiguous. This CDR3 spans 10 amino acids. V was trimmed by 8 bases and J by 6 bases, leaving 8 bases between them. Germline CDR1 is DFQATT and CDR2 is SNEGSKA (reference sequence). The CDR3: CSTYGNEQFF. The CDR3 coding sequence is TGCAGTACCTACGGCAATGAGCAGTTCTTC.

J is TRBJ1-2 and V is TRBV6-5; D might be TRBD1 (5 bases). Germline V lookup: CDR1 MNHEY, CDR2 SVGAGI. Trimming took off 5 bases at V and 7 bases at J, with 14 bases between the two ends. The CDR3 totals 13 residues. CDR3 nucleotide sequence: TGTGCCAGCAGTCGGGACTTCGGGTTTGGCTACACCTTC. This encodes CASSRDFGFGYTF.

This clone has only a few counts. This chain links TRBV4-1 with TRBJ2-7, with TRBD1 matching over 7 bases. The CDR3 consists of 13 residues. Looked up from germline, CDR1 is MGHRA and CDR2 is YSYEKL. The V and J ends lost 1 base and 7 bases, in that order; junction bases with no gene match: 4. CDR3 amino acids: CASSQVPRGEQYF. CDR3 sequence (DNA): TGCGCCAGCAGCCAAGTCCCCAGGGGGGAGCAGTACTTC.

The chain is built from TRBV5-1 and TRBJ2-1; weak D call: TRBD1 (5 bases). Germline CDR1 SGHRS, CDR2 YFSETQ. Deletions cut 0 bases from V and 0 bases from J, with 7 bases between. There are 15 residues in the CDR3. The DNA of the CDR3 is TGCGCCAGCAGCTTGGGCCAGGGCTCCTACAATGAGCAGTTCTTC. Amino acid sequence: CASSLGQGSYNEQFF.

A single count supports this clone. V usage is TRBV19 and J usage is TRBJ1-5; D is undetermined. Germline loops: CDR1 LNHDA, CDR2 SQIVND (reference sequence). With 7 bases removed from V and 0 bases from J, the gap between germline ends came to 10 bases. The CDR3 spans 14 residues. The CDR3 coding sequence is TGTGCCAGTATATTCAGAAATAGCAATCAGCCCCAGCATTTT. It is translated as CASIFRNSNQPQHF.